Presented here are 23 T cell receptor beta chains from one specimen sequenced in a study of blood T cell repertoires in COVID-19. Generated by immunoSEQ multiplex PCR, the TCRdb table keeps only in-frame clones and is missing some. The sample gives about 250,000 clones, over 70% of which show up once; roughly 9.4% is in the top ten. Sequencing was done on a sample of peripheral blood. These receptor sequences come from a man in his forties or fifties with active or convalescent COVID-19.

V and J are TRBV21-1 and TRBJ1-1; TRBD1 was called by the table and not checked on the DNA. TRBV21-1 is described as a pseudogene. The length of the CDR3 is 18 residues. Here the CDR3 DNA reads TGTGCCAGCAGCAAAACCGGGACAGAACAGAACTCGAACACTGAAGCTTTCTTT. It yields the protein CASSKTGTEQNSNTEAFF.

V and J are TRBV7-2 and TRBJ2-5; 11 bases line up with TRBD1. This CDR3 has 16 amino acids. The junction had 4 bases not matched to a gene; V was cut back by 3 bases and J by 1 base. Germline V lookup: CDR1 SGHTA, CDR2 FQGNSA. The CDR3 DNA sequence: TGTGCCAGCAGCTTGGGGACAGGGGGAGGCCAAGAGACCCAGTACTTC. Its translation: CASSLGTGGGQETQYF.

This sequence joins TRBV7-2 and TRBJ2-1, with 11 bases identical to TRBD2. Germline loops: CDR1 SGHTA, CDR2 FQGNSA. V trimming: 4 bases; J trimming: 6 bases; junction bases outside the gene matches: 11. The CDR3 is made up of 17 amino acids. The CDR3 coding sequence is TGTGCCAGCAGCTATCGAGCCCTTAGCGGGAGGGCCAATGAGCAGTTCTTC. Its protein is CASSYRALSGRANEQFF.

This clone was detected once. A much larger clone sits a single nucleotide away, making a read error possible. In the same sample, other DNA sequences code for this CDR3. This sequence joins TRBV18 and TRBJ1-1; weak D call: TRBD1 (5 bases). CDR1 is KGHSH and CDR2 is LQKENI in the germline V gene. The CDR3 has 13 residues. Trimming took off 3 bases at V and 4 bases at J, with 9 bases between the two ends. CDR3 sequence: CASSPSQGTEAFF. The CDR3 bases are TGTGCCAGCTCACCCTCCCAGGGCACTGAAGCTTTCTTT.

The genes are TRBV2 and TRBJ1-2, with TRBD1 matching over 7 bases. V lost 6 bases, J lost 8 bases, and 3 bases stayed unmatched. CDR1 is SNHLY and CDR2 is FYNNEI in the germline V gene. The CDR3 covers 11 residues. CDR3 in amino acids: CASRVQGGYTF. CDR3 bases: TGTGCCAGCAGAGTACAGGGGGGCTACACCTTC.

This clone was detected only once. A read error is possible here, since a much larger clone lies one base away. Other DNA sequences of this sample code for an identical CDR3. This chain uses TRBV12-5 with TRBJ2-7; 7 nucleotides match TRBD2. Looked up from germline, CDR1 is LGHNT and CDR2 is FRNRAP. The CDR3 sequence is 14 residues long. V gave up 5 bases and J gave up 0 bases; unmatched junction bases: 4. The CDR3 loop reads CASGPTGGSYEQYF. The CDR3 DNA reads TGTGCTAGTGGTCCTACGGGGGGCTCCTACGAGCAGTACTTC.

This rearrangement joins TRBV24-1 to TRBJ2-2, with D maybe TRBD2 (6 bases). The V end lost 9 bases, the J end lost 6 bases, and 16 bases lay between the germline ends. Germline loops: CDR1 KGHDR, CDR2 SFDVKD. The CDR3 has 14 amino acids. The CDR3 loop is CATSAEGRAGELFF. Written as DNA, the CDR3 is TGTGCCACCTCGGCGGAGGGGCGGGCCGGGGAGCTGTTTTTT.

This clone was seen a few times. V gene TRBV9 combines with J gene TRBJ1-3; the D is unclear. From germline, CDR1 is SGDLS and CDR2 YYNGEE. V was cut by 4 bases and J by 0 bases, with 17 bases left in between. The CDR3 loop spans 17 amino acids. CDR3 nucleotide sequence: TGTGCCAGCAGCCCAGCGGCACAGAGGTCCTCTGGAAACACCATATATTTT. Translating it yields CASSPAAQRSSGNTIYF.

The chain recombines TRBV2 with TRBJ2-7; 7 bases map to TRBD1. Losses at the gene ends were 6 bases for V and 3 bases for J; bases not matched to a gene: 2. CDR3 length: 12 residues. The V gene's germline CDR1 is SNHLY and CDR2 FYNNEI. CDR3 sequence reads: CASRGQNYEQYF. CDR3 DNA: TGTGCCAGCAGGGGACAGAACTACGAGCAGTACTTC.

Comments on this clone: The junction does not match germline at one end; this may be a read error. The V gene is TRBV3-1 (or the pseudogene TRBV3-2), the J gene TRBJ1-4; TRBD1 matches 12 bases. The CDR3 sequence is 14 residues long. CDR1 LGHDT and CDR2 YNNKEL come from the germline V gene (reference sequence). The CDR3 reads CASSRGQGAEKLFF. The CDR3 DNA sequence: TGTGCCAGCAGCCGGGGACAGGGGGCAGAAAAATTGTTTTTT.

The chain's CDR3 is CASPPHLPKAFF. As DNA, the CDR3 is TGTGCCAGCCCCCCGCACTTACCCAAAGCTTTCTTT. The chain joins TRBV21-1 to TRBJ1-1. TRBV21-1 is tagged as a pseudogene. There are 12 residues in the CDR3.

The chain uses TRBV19 and TRBJ2-5; 8 bases agree with TRBD1. The CDR3 loop spans 16 amino acids. From germline, CDR1 is LNHDA and CDR2 SQIVND (reference sequence). With 1 base clipped from V and 5 bases from J, the junction kept 9 bases outside the gene matches. The CDR3 reads CASSIGDRGRRETQYF. CDR3 bases: TGTGCCAGTAGTATAGGTGACAGGGGACGGCGGGAGACCCAGTACTTC.

The chain is built from TRBV11-2 and TRBJ2-7, with 11 positions matching TRBD2. This CDR3 contains 16 residues. Germline assignment: CDR1 SGHAT and CDR2 FQNNGV. V trimming: 4 bases; J trimming: 1 base; junction bases outside the gene matches: 6. The chain's CDR3 is CASSWVTSGESYEQYF. Written as DNA, the CDR3 is TGTGCCAGCAGCTGGGTGACTAGCGGGGAATCCTACGAGCAGTACTTC. Filled out from reference TRBV11-2 and TRBJ2-7, the complete variable domain reads EAGVAQSPRYKIIEKRQSVAFWCNPISGHATLYWYQQILGQGPKLLIQFQNNGVVDDSQLPKDRFSAERLKGVDSTLKIQPAKLEDSAVYLCASSWVTSGESYEQYFGPGTRLTVT.

V usage is TRBV6-1 and J usage is TRBJ2-3, with a tentative D call TRBD2 (5 bases). The CDR3 sequence is 15 residues long. V lost 2 bases to trimming and J lost 6 bases, with 15 bases between them. Germline CDR1 is MNHNS and CDR2 is SASEGT. In DNA, the CDR3 is TGTGCCAGCAGTGAAAGGGCTCCCCCGGGGGATACGCAGTATTTT. As protein: CASSERAPPGDTQYF.

This clone turned up a few times. The J gene is TRBJ2-1, the V gene TRBV19, with a tentative D call TRBD2 (6 bases). The CDR3 spans 14 residues. The germline gives CDR1 LNHDA, CDR2 SQIVND (reference sequence). Between the trimmed V and J ends, which lost 4 bases and 2 bases, there was a span of 9 bases. In nucleotides, the CDR3 is TGTGCCAGTAGTAAGGGACTGGCCTACAATGAGCAGTTCTTC. This encodes CASSKGLAYNEQFF.

The chain has TRBV12-3 or TRBV12-4 and TRBJ2-2; D gene unclear. CDR3 length equals 12 residues. V was shortened by 7 bases and J by 3 bases, with 6 bases between the two germline ends. The CDR3 region is CASTSYTGELFF. In DNA form, the CDR3 reads TGTGCCAGCACCTCTTACACCGGGGAGCTGTTTTTT.

The DNA of the CDR3 is TGTGCCAGCAGTTCCAGGACTAGCGGGAGGAGTGAGCAGTTCTTC. This codes for CASSSRTSGRSEQFF. V is TRBV6-6 and J is TRBJ2-1, with 14 bases identical to TRBD2. Germline V gives CDR1 MNHNY, CDR2 SVGAGI (reference sequence). V dropped 4 bases and J dropped 9; count of bases not matched to a gene: 5. CDR3 length: 15 residues.

The rearrangement joins TRBV9 to TRBJ2-3; 8 positions agree with TRBD2. Germline V CDR1 and CDR2: SGDLS, YYNGEE. The CDR3 contains 14 residues. J lost 5 bases, V lost 0 bases, and 2 bases had no gene match. CDR3 residues: CASSVVSGVDTQYF. The CDR3 nucleotides are TGTGCCAGCAGCGTAGTTAGCGGGGTAGATACGCAGTATTTT.

The rearrangement uses TRBV28 and TRBJ2-3; a weak D match, TRBD2 (6 bases). The CDR3 has 13 residues. The germline gives CDR1 MDHEN, CDR2 SYDVKM. The ends were cut back, 11 bases at V and 1 base at J, with 13 bases in the middle. CDR3 residues: CAGRREGTDTQYF. DNA of the CDR3: TGTGCCGGAAGGAGGGAGGGCACAGATACGCAGTATTTT.

The chain couples TRBV4-1 to TRBJ1-2; TRBD1 is a possible D gene (5 bases). Trimming took off 0 bases at V and 6 bases at J, with 20 bases between the two ends. This CDR3 region has 17 residues. Germline assignment: CDR1 MGHRA and CDR2 YSYEKL. For the CDR3, the DNA is TGCGCCAGCAGCCAAGATCTGGGTACAGGCATTACGCATGGCTACACCTTC. This sequence encodes CASSQDLGTGITHGYTF.

The genes are TRBV10-3 and TRBJ1-2, with a possible D match to TRBD1 (6 bases). Per germline, CDR1 ENHRY and CDR2 SYGVKD. Trimming left V 11 bases short and J 4 bases short, with 14 bases between. This CDR3 is built from 12 residues. DNA of the CDR3: TGTGCCTCCACAGGGACCCTCTATGGCTACACCTTC. Its translation is CASTGTLYGYTF.

This sequence joins TRBV30 and TRBJ1-1; D gene uncertain. The CDR3 runs to 12 residues. Germline V gives CDR1 GTSNPN, CDR2 SVGIG (reference sequence). V gave up 3 bases and J gave up 3 bases, with 8 bases separating them. The CDR3 DNA reads as TGTGCCTGGAGGGGAGGGTACACTGAAGCTTTCTTT. Translation: CAWRGGYTEAFF.

Note on this clone: The same CDR3 arises from other DNA sequences in this sample as well. In nucleotides, the CDR3 is TGTGCCAGCAGCTTAGGCAGGGCGAACACTGAAGCTTTCTTT. This codes for CASSLGRANTEAFF. This chain uses TRBV7-2 with TRBJ1-1, with TRBD1 as a possible D gene (5 bases). Germline V gene lookup returns CDR1 SGHTA and CDR2 FQGNSA. V gave up 1 base and J gave up 1 base, with 7 bases separating them. The CDR3 contains 14 residues.